The T cell receptor beta chain under discussion was sequenced for a study of T cells in Graves' hyperthyroidism and ophthalmopathy. Findings and caveats of the study: A 13 V-J signature model discriminated ophthalmopathy versus stable hyperthyroidism.

This CDR3 spans 14 amino acids. Trimming removed 7 bases from V and 8 bases from J, with 18 bases in between. Germline V CDR1 and CDR2: SNHLY, FYNNEI. Ophthalmopathy patients had Clinical Activity Score at least 3, NOSPECS grade at least 4, duration under 3 months. Pregnant or lactating patients were excluded, as were those with uncontrolled infection or other autoimmune disease. The source material, RNA transcripts, was used to amplify TCR beta CDR3 regions. Carried out on the TCR CDR3, a first-round RT-PCR used the HTBI primer set. MiXCR, run by TCRdb on the multiplex PCR reads, gives a single entry per CDR3 protein. The sample holds approximately 400,000 distinct CDR3 sequences, over 11% seen once. In this sample, this clonotype turned up many times. Its specificity is not known.

Sequenced input: blood. This clonotype was sampled from a man in his fifties with Graves' ophthalmopathy. This chain joins TRBV2 and TRBJ2-1; D possibly corresponds to TRBD2 (6 bases). This chain's CDR3 is CASITLSGVDEQFF. For the CDR3, the DNA is TGTGCCAGCATTACCTTATCGGGAGTCGATGAGCAGTTCTTC.